This T cell receptor (beta chain) was retrieved from a study of beta chain features in type 1 diabetes. Overall study results and limits: Patients showed naive, central memory and Treg TCRB repertoires that appeared more similar than those of healthy donors.

This clone was counted only a few times. Antigen specificity is unknown. The sequenced template was cDNA made from the entire isolated RNA. The method was immunoSEQ multiplex PCR; TCRdb's version includes in-frame clones alone and lacks a portion of them. The sample records roughly 380,000 clones, around 19% being singletons. Trimming at V came to 6 bases and at J to 7 bases, leaving 11 bases not matched to a gene. CDR1 and CDR2 from the germline V gene are SEHNR and FQNEAQ (reference sequence). CDR3 length: 14 amino acids. The chain has TRBV7-9 and TRBJ2-5; 7 nucleotides agree with TRBD2. The specimen sequenced was naive CD4+ T cells from blood. This sequence was found in a woman aged 18-30 years in good health. This chain's CDR3 is CASSKGRADGTQYF. CDR3 DNA: TGTGCCAGCAGTAAAGGGAGGGCCGATGGGACCCAGTACTTC. Based on the CDR3 plus reference TRBV7-9 and TRBJ2-5, the full variable domain is DTGVSQNPRHKITKRGQNVTFRCDPISEHNRLYWYRQTLGQGPEFLTYFQNEAQLEKSRLLSDRFSAERPKGSFSTLEIQRTEQGDSAMYLCASSKGRADGTQYFGPGTRLLVL.